Following are 6 T cell receptor beta chains from one sample sequenced in a study of cytomegalovirus exposure and HLA in healthy donors. The primer mix had 60 Vbeta and 13 Jbeta primers. Profiled with immunoSEQ multiplex PCR; TCRdb holds only in-frame clones, not every one. The top ten clones hold 4% to 5.5% of a sample with some 110,000 clones, under 85% of them seen once. Sequencing was performed on PBMCs. Every receptor here comes from a young man in good health and CMV-seropositive.

This clone was detected only once. The V gene is TRBV10-1, the J gene TRBJ2-5, with unresolved D. The end of the DNA aligns better with TRBJ2-7, so the J call may be wrong. Germline assignment: CDR1 WNHNN and CDR2 SYGVQD (reference sequence). This CDR3 has 13 residues. The CDR3 loop is CASSAPSSREQYF. CDR3 nucleotide sequence: TGCGCCAGCAGCGCCCCTAGTTCTCGCGAGCAGTACTTC.

This chain links TRBV5-6 with TRBJ2-5; 9 bases align to TRBD2. The CDR3 runs 17 residues. Unmatched junction bases numbered 14, after V lost 3 bases and J lost 5 bases. Germline V CDR1 and CDR2: SGHDT, YYEEEE. CDR3 coding DNA: TGTGCCAGCAGCTGGGCCGGGCGGGGGGGCCTTTGGGAGACCCAGTACTTC. It codes for CASSWAGRGGLWETQYF.

The rearrangement uses TRBV19 and TRBJ2-5; D is possibly TRBD1 (5 bases). V lost 3 bases and J 4 bases, leaving 12 bases between the germline ends. The germline gives CDR1 LNHDA, CDR2 SQIVND (reference sequence). The CDR3 has 14 residues. The CDR3 coding sequence is TGTGCCAGTAGTATCTCGGACAATTCAGAGACCCAGTACTTC. The encoded protein is CASSISDNSETQYF.

The chain has TRBV11-2 and TRBJ2-2, with D maybe TRBD2 (5 bases). This CDR3 has 17 residues. V was pared by 2 bases and J by 2 bases, with 15 bases between. The germline gives CDR1 SGHAT, CDR2 FQNNGV. In DNA, the CDR3 is TGTGCCAGCAGCTTATCGGCCCACGGGATCAACACCGGGGAGCTGTTTTTT. The encoded protein is CASSLSAHGINTGELFF.

The rearrangement joins TRBV30 to TRBJ1-1, with D perhaps TRBD1 (5 bases). This CDR3 is 13 amino acids long. V was shortened by 3 bases and J by 1 base, with 9 bases between the two germline ends. Germline V lookup: CDR1 GTSNPN, CDR2 SVGIG (reference sequence). For the CDR3, the DNA is TGTGCCTGGAGCCCGACAGAGAACACTGAAGCTTTCTTT. As protein: CAWSPTENTEAFF. The full variable domain, completed using reference TRBV30 and TRBJ1-1, is SQTIHQWPATLVQPVGSPLSLECTVEGTSNPNLYWYRQAAGRGLQLLFYSVGIGQISSEVPQNLSASRPQDRQFILSSKKLLLSDSGFYLCAWSPTENTEAFFGQGTRLTVV.

The chain combines TRBV9 with TRBJ1-4; D gene unclear. The ends were cut back, 4 bases at V and 8 bases at J, with 9 bases in the middle. This CDR3 has 12 residues. Germline assignment: CDR1 SGDLS and CDR2 YYNGEE. The CDR3 DNA reads TGTGCCAGCAGCCCCGAGGGCGAAAAACTGTTTTTT. Its translation is CASSPEGEKLFF.